This section outlines one TCR beta chain sequence together with its context. Its antigen is as yet unknown. With 60 Vbeta and 13 Jbeta primers, the PCR was carried out. The table came from immunoSEQ multiplex PCR; TCRdb's copy has only in-frame clones and leaves some out. Its table records roughly 50,000 clones. This CDR3 is 14 amino acids long. Germline V lookup: CDR1 MNHEY, CDR2 SVGAGI. The V segment lost 6 bases and the J segment 2 bases; nucleotides outside the gene matches: 6. This sample stems from a study of cytomegalovirus exposure and HLA in healthy donors. Across the whole study: Out of 300 to 500 genotyped donors, 81% belonged to the Caucasian-associated ancestry cluster. The study, taken as a whole, reports: Sequencing had likely introduced a cluster of highly shared sequence variants as an artifact. Later work showed greater clonal expansion in HLA-associated TCR beta chains than in equally common others.

This receptor was obtained from a male donor in good health and CMV-seropositive. Sequenced sample: PBMCs. This chain connects TRBV6-5 to TRBJ2-7, with TRBD1 matching 8 bases. CDR3 in amino acids: CASSWDRSAYEQYF. The CDR3 DNA follows: TGTGCCAGCAGCTGGGACAGGTCAGCCTACGAGCAGTACTTC.